These T cell receptor beta chains were read from a single sample in a study of cytomegalovirus exposure and HLA in healthy donors. Repertoires were generated with immunoSEQ multiplex PCR, while TCRdb's copy carries only in-frame clones and drops some. Among 150,000 or so clones listed, approximately 70% were seen once. Sequencing used PBMCs. The receptor source for this set is a woman between 18 and 29 years old in good health and CMV-seronegative. The CDR3 runs from the conserved cysteine through the conserved F or W. A D gene is named only where the DNA matches it firmly. Clone size is shown for a subset of rows, as once, few, many or a class of expanded clone.

J: TRBJ1-1; D: -; V: TRBV6-5; size: -; CDR3: CASSPTGNTEAFF; DNA: TGTGCCAGCAGCCCAACAGGGAACACTGAAGCTTTCTTT
J: TRBJ1-5; D: -; V: TRBV19; size: -; CDR3: CASSMGGYSNQPQHF; DNA: TGTGCCAGTAGTATGGGGGGATATAGCAATCAGCCCCAGCATTTT
J: TRBJ2-7; D: -; V: TRBV11-2; size: -; CDR3: CASSRPSGSYEQYF; DNA: TGTGCCAGCAGCCGCCCCAGTGGCTCCTACGAGCAGTACTTC
J: TRBJ1-5; D: -; V: TRBV6-4; size: -; CDR3: CASTRGPVSNQPQHF; DNA: TGTGCCAGCACCCGAGGCCCCGTGAGCAATCAGCCCCAGCATTTT
J: TRBJ1-6; D: -; V: TRBV15; size: -; CDR3: CATSRDLGGVETLHF; DNA: TGTGCCACCAGCAGAGACTTAGGGGGTGTCGAGACCCTCCACTTT
J: TRBJ2-7; D: -; V: TRBV4-3; size: -; CDR3: CASSQDRVFEQYF; DNA: TGCGCCAGCAGCCAAGATCGCGTCTTCGAGCAGTACTTC
J: TRBJ1-1; D: TRBD1; V: TRBV19; size: -; CDR3: CASSKTGTDTEAFF; DNA: TGTGCCAGTAGTAAGACAGGGACGGACACTGAAGCTTTCTTT
J: TRBJ2-3; D: -; V: TRBV29-1; size: -; CDR3: CSVISSTDTQYF; DNA: TGCAGCGTTATTTCTAGCACAGATACGCAGTATTTT
J: TRBJ1-1; D: -; V: TRBV7-3; size: -; CDR3: CASSFYEIGGEAFF; DNA: TGTGCCAGCAGCTTCTATGAGATCGGGGGTGAAGCTTTCTTT
J: TRBJ2-7; D: TRBD1; V: TRBV5-4; size: -; CDR3: CASSLGGQGFAYEQYF; DNA: TGTGCCAGCAGCTTGGGTGGACAGGGTTTCGCCTACGAGCAGTACTTC
J: TRBJ1-4; D: -; V: TRBV7-9; size: -; CDR3: CASSSPTAGVLNEKLFF; DNA: TGTGCCAGCAGCTCCCCGACAGCCGGAGTTCTAAATGAAAAACTGTTTTTT
J: TRBJ1-6; D: -; V: TRBV6-5; size: once; CDR3: CASSWTRVPNSPLHF; DNA: TGTGCCAGCAGTTGGACCAGGGTGCCTAATTCACCCCTCCACTTT